This TCR beta chain comes out of a study of T cells in Graves' hyperthyroidism and ophthalmopathy. Reasons for excluding patients were uncontrolled infection, other autoimmune disease, pregnancy or lactation. Diagnosing involved the use of clinical symptoms, serum thyroxine and TRAb, thyroid ultrasound and orbital computed tomography. This CDR3 has 13 amino acids. After removal of 3 bases from V and 10 bases from J, the junction contained 6 bases not matched to a gene. Per germline, CDR1 SGHKS and CDR2 YYEKEE (reference sequence). Comments on this clonotype: The antigen is undetermined. A much larger clone is a single base away; this may be a read error.

Study-wide findings and caveats: Blood held most thyroid clonotypes expanded above 0.001 frequency. Ophthalmopathy onset followed model prediction by a median around 6.6 months.

The CDR3 regions of TCR beta were amplified from RNA transcripts. When the TCR CDR3 underwent first-round RT-PCR, the HTBI primer set was used. Via MiXCR, TCRdb re-called the multiplex PCR reads, giving one row per CDR3 protein. Among 400,000 or so distinct CDR3 sequences listed, more than 12% were seen once. Sequencing used blood. The chain recombines TRBV5-5 with TRBJ2-2; 7 nucleotides align to TRBD1. The TCR was taken from a man in his fifties or sixties with Graves' ophthalmopathy. CDR3 in DNA: TGTGCCAGCAGCTCACAGGGGCCCGTGGAGCTGTTTTTT. The encoded protein is CASSSQGPVELFF.